This record covers a single T cell receptor (beta chain). Time point of the sample: recipient sample about 28 days before transplant, after cytoreduction. Assay used: immunoSEQ multiplex PCR; TCRdb lists only in-frame clones, some missing. The profile shows about 80,000 clones, about 95% of them singletons. The data are from a study of T cell clonotyping in hematopoietic cell transplantation. Germline-derived CDR1 and CDR2 are MNHNY and SVGAGI (reference sequence). This CDR3 has 15 residues. V was shortened by 6 bases and J by 5 bases, with 17 bases between the two germline ends. The material was peripheral blood mononuclear cells, obtained before stem cell transplant. This clonotype originated in a woman between 50 and 59 years old with acute myeloid leukemia. Some clones in this sample may be carry-over from other donors' samples. The chain joins TRBV6-6 to TRBJ1-5; tentative D call: TRBD1 (5 bases). The CDR3: CASSPGRWGDQPQHF. The CDR3 DNA sequence: TGTGCCAGCAGCCCGGGACGGTGGGGGGATCAGCCCCAGCATTTT.